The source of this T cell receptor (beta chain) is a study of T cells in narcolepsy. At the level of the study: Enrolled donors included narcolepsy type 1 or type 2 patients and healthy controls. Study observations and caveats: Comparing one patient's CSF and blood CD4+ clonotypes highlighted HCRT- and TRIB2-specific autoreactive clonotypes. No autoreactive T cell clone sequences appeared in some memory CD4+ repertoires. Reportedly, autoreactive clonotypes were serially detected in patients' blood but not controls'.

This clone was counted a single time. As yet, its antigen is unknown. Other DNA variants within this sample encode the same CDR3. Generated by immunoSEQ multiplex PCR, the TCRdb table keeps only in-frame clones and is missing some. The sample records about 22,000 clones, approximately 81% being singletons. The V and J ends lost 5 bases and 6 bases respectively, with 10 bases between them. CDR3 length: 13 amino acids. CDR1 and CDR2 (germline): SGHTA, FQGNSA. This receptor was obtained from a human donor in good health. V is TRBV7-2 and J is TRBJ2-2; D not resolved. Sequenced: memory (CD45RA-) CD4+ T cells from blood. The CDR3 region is CASSPIEAGELFF. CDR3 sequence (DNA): TGTGCCAGCAGCCCGATAGAGGCCGGGGAGCTGTTTTTT.